This TCR beta chain was recorded in a study of lymphopenia after photon versus proton radiotherapy. Libraries were prepared by immunoSEQ multiplex PCR; TCRdb keeps only in-frame clonotypes and omits some of them. The table records more than 45,000 clones, approximately 88% of them present only once. General study points: Oligoclonal CD8+ Temra expansion after nadir drove photon patients' diversity drop. Relative stability marked proton patients; photon patients lost diversity and naive cells.

This CDR3 is 16 amino acids long. Germline V gene data show CDR1 as LNHDA and CDR2 as SQIVND (reference sequence). V dropped 1 base and J dropped 3; count of bases not matched to a gene: 5. Comments on this clone: Its antigen is unknown.

This sequence originates from a man in his 60s with pancreatic cancer. V usage is TRBV19 and J usage is TRBJ1-5; 8 bases line up with TRBD1. Source: peripheral blood, taken from a patient treated with proton-based radiotherapy. In DNA, the CDR3 is TGTGCCAGTAGTATAGTTCAGGGGGCAAACAATCAGCCCCAGCATTTT. This translates into CASSIVQGANNQPQHF.